The 9 T cell receptor beta chains below come from one sample, sequenced in a study of cytomegalovirus exposure and HLA in healthy donors. The primer mix had 60 Vbeta and 13 Jbeta primers. Profiling relied on immunoSEQ multiplex PCR, and the TCRdb table lists in-frame clones only, not all of them. Among 140,000 to 150,000 clones, 78% were seen once, and the ten largest hold 2.5% to 3.5%. The sample taken for sequencing was PBMCs. The receptors were gathered from a man aged 35 to 55 in good health and CMV-seropositive.

This clone was detected once. The chain couples TRBV7-2 to TRBJ1-1; 7 nucleotides match TRBD1. Germline lookup yields CDR1 SGHTA and CDR2 FQGNSA. This CDR3 has 17 residues. Trimming cost V 5 bases and J 0 bases; bases outside gene matches: 12. The CDR3 is CASSQLASTGLNTEAFF. The CDR3 bases are TGTGCCAGCAGCCAACTCGCTTCGACAGGGCTGAACACTGAAGCTTTCTTT.

The J gene is TRBJ2-5, the V gene TRBV7-9; the D gene is possibly TRBD1 (6 bases). The germline gives CDR1 SEHNR, CDR2 FQNEAQ (reference sequence). There are 14 residues in the CDR3. Trimming removed 0 bases at V and 4 bases at J, with 9 bases between. CDR3 protein: CASSLAVGGETQYF. The CDR3 DNA sequence: TGTGCCAGCAGCTTAGCGGTAGGGGGAGAGACCCAGTACTTC.

This chain connects TRBV7-9 to TRBJ2-1; possibly TRBD2 for D (5 bases). Germline-derived CDR1 and CDR2 are SEHNR and FQNEAQ (reference sequence). V was clipped by 5 bases and J by 0 bases, with 11 bases between them. This CDR3 is 15 amino acids long. The CDR3 region has the DNA TGTGCCAGCAGCGGCGGGTCCTCCTCCTACAATGAGCAGTTCTTC. Amino acids: CASSGGSSSYNEQFF.

For the CDR3, the DNA is TGTGCCAGCTCACCCCCGGGGGGACCGAACACCGGGGAGCTGTTTTTT. Translating gives CASSPPGGPNTGELFF. This chain links TRBV18 with TRBJ2-2, with 7 nucleotides matching TRBD2. The germline V gene has CDR1 KGHSH and CDR2 LQKENI. After removal of 3 bases from V and 0 bases from J, the junction contained 4 bases not matched to a gene. This CDR3 comprises 16 residues.

The chain has TRBV10-3 and TRBJ2-2; 8 bases are shared with TRBD1. The length of the CDR3 is 15 residues. CDR1 ENHRY and CDR2 SYGVKD come from the germline V gene. V gave up 4 bases and J gave up 6 bases; unmatched junction bases: 7. As DNA, the CDR3 is TGTGCCATCAGTGTAGGACAGGGAGTGGCCGGGGAGCTGTTTTTT. Its translation: CAISVGQGVAGELFF.

This clone has a handful of counts. The CDR3 here is CASSQASSGSTDTQYF. CDR3 in DNA: TGTGCCAGCAGCCAAGCCTCTAGCGGGAGCACAGATACGCAGTATTTT. This chain uses TRBV4-2 with TRBJ2-3; 8 bases match TRBD2. Germline CDR1 LGHNA, CDR2 YNFKEQ. V trimming: 1 base; J trimming: 0 bases; junction bases outside the gene matches: 3. The CDR3 is made up of 16 amino acids.

This chain links TRBV7-2 with TRBJ1-2; 7 bases are a match to TRBD1. The CDR3 length is 15 residues. Germline V gives CDR1 SGHTA, CDR2 FQGNSA. V lost 2 bases and J lost 5; bases outside the gene matches: 8. The CDR3 region is CASSLTPTGQYGYTF. As DNA, the CDR3 is TGTGCCAGCAGCTTAACTCCGACAGGGCAGTATGGCTACACCTTC.

The chain combines TRBV4-3 with TRBJ1-4; tentative D call: TRBD1 (5 bases). In germline, CDR1 is LGHNA, CDR2 YSLEER. This CDR3 has 13 amino acids. V lost 8 bases and J lost 8, with 15 bases in between. The CDR3 loop is CASAEGFDEKLFF. The CDR3 bases are TGCGCCAGCGCGGAGGGGTTCGACGAAAAACTGTTTTTT.

This chain joins TRBV7-3 and TRBJ2-2, with a weak D call TRBD1 (6 bases). The CDR3 totals 16 residues. The germline CDR1 and CDR2 sequences are SGHTA and FQGTGA. Between the trimmed V and J ends, which lost 5 bases and 1 base, there was a span of 14 bases. The DNA for the CDR3 is TGTGCCAGCAGCCTAGGGGACACTAAGAACACCGGGGAGCTGTTTTTT. This codes for CASSLGDTKNTGELFF.